This T cell receptor beta chain was captured in a study of blood T cell repertoires in COVID-19. Study-wide background: Material from acute and convalescent COVID-19 was sourced from the United States, Italy and Spain. T cells, B-cell-depleted T cells, or PBMCs supplied cDNA or gDNA.

TCRdb's table, derived via immunoSEQ multiplex PCR, lists solely in-frame clones and lacks some. The profile shows 30,000 to 40,000 clones, about 84% of them singletons. While infection was still active, Seattle patients were enrolled and then followed longitudinally. The origin of this receptor is a man between 65 and 80 years old with COVID-19, enrolled during active disease. The sequencing sample was made of peripheral blood.

CDR3 in amino acids: CASSSAYRGGMTDTQYF. The CDR3 DNA follows: TGTGCCAGCAGCTCCGCGTACAGGGGGGGAATGACAGATACGCAGTATTTT. The chain joins TRBV7-2 to TRBJ2-3, with D maybe TRBD1 (8 bases). V dropped 4 bases and J dropped 3 bases, with 20 bases sitting between them. The CDR3 is 17 amino acids. CDR1 and CDR2 (germline): SGHTA, FQGNSA. Variable domain in full (rest from reference TRBV7-2 and TRBJ2-3): GAGVSQSPSNKVTEKGKDVELRCDPISGHTALYWYRQSLGQGLEFLIYFQGNSAPDKSGLPSDRFSAERTGGSVSTLTIQRTQQEDSAVYLCASSSAYRGGMTDTQYFGPGTRLTVL.